The sequence of this T cell receptor beta chain was determined in a study of CD4 T cells in relation to SARS-CoV-2 and coronaviruses. On the study more broadly: PBMCs were cultured with antigen for over nine days before TCR beta sequencing. Points from the study as a whole: This crossreactivity analysis covered spike protein alone, no other viral proteins. SARS-CoV-2-driven expansion was significantly weaker in crossreactive than monoreactive clones.

The unexposed donors gave CD4+ T cells in about 2011-2018, prior to COVID-19. The cells were cultured for under 13 days before CD4+ T cells were isolated. On days 3 and 7, cultures got half fresh IL-2 medium. As for this clone: The antigen remains unidentified.

Per the germline V gene, CDR1 is PRHDT and CDR2 is FYEKMQ (reference sequence). The V end lost 3 bases, the J end lost 6 bases, and 18 bases lay between the germline ends. This CDR3 has 15 residues. Sequenced by immunoSEQ multiplex PCR; TCRdb stores in-frame clones only, minus some. The table includes tens of thousands of clones, about three quarters detected once. The TCR sequence derives from a human donor in good health. Sequenced sample: CD4+ T cells from PBMCs, cultured in vitro. This chain joins TRBV13 and TRBJ2-7; perhaps TRBD2 as D (6 bases). For the CDR3, the DNA is TGTGCCAGCAGCTTCGGGGGTACCACATGGGGCGAGCAGTACTTC. It codes for CASSFGGTTWGEQYF.